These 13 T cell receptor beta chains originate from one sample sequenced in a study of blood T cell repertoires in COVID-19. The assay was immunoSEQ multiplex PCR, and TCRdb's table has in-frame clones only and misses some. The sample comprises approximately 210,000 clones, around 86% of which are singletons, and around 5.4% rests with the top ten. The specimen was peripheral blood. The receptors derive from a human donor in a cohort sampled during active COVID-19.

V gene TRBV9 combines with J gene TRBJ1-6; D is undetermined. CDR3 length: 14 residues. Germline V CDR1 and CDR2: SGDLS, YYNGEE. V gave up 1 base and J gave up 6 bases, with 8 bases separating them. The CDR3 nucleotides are TGTGCCAGCAGCGTACACAGTATTAATTCACCCCTCCACTTT. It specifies CASSVHSINSPLHF.

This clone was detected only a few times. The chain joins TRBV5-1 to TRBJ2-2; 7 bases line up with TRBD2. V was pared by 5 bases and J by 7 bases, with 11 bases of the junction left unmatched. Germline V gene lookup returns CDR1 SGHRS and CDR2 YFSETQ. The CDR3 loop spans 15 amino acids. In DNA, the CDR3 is TGCGCCAGCAGATCTAGCGGAGGCCGGGGCGGGGAGCTGTTTTTT. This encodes CASRSSGGRGGELFF.

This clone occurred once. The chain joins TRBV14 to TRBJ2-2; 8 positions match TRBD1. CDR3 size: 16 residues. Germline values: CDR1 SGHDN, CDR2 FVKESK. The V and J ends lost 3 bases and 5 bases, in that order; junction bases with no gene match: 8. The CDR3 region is CASSHQAGGLTGELFF. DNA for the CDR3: TGTGCCAGCAGCCACCAGGCAGGGGGCTTGACCGGGGAGCTGTTTTTT.

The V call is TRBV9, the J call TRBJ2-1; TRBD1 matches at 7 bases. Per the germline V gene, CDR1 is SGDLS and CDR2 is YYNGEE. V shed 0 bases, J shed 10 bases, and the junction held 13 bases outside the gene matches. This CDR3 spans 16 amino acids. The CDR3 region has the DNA TGTGCCAGCAGCGTAGCCGCTATGACAGGGAGTGAAGAGCAGTTCTTC. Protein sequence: CASSVAAMTGSEEQFF.

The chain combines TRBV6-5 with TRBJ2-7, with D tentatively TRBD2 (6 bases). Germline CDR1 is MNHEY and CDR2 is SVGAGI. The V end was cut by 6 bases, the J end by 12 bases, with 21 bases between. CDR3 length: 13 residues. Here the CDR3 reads CASREAGTQDGYF. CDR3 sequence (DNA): TGTGCCAGCAGGGAGGCCGGGACTCAAGACGGGTACTTC.

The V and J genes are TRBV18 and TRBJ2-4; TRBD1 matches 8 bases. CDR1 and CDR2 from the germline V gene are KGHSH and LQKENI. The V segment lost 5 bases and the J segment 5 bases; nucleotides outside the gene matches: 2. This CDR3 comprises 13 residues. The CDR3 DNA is TGTGCCAGCTCATCGGGACAGGAAAACATTCAGTACTTC. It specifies CASSSGQENIQYF. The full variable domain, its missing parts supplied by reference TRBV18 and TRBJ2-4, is NAGVMQNPRHLVRRRGQEARLRCSPMKGHSHVYWYRQLPEEGLKFMVYLQKENIIDESGMPKERFSAEFPKEGPSILRIQQVVRGDSAAYFCASSSGQENIQYFGAGTRLSVL.

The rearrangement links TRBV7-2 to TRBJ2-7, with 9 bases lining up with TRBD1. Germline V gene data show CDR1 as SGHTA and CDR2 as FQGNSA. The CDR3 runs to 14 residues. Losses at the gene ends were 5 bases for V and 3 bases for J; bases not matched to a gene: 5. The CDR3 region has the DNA TGTGCCAGCAGCAAGGACAGGGGATTCTACGAGCAGTACTTC. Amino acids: CASSKDRGFYEQYF. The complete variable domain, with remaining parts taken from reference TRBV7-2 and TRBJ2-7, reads GAGVSQSPSNKVTEKGKDVELRCDPISGHTALYWYRQSLGQGLEFLIYFQGNSAPDKSGLPSDRFSAERTGGSVSTLTIQRTQQEDSAVYLCASSKDRGFYEQYFGPGTRLTVT.

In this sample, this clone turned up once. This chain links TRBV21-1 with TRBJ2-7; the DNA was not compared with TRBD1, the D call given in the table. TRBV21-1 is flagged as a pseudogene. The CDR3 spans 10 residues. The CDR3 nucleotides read TGTGCCAACGACAGTTACGAGCAGTACTTC. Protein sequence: CANDSYEQYF.

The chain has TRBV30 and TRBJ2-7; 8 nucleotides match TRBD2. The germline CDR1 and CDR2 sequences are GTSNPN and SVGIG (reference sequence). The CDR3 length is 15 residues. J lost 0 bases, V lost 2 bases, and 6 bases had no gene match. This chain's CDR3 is CAWSPFSGVSYEQYF. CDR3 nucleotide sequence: TGTGCCTGGAGTCCATTTAGCGGGGTCTCCTACGAGCAGTACTTC.

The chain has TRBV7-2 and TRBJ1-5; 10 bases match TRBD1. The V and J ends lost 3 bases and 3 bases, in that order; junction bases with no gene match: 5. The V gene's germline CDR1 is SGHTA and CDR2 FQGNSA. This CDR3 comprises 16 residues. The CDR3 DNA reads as TGTGCCAGCAGCTTGTGGACAGGGGGAATCAATCAGCCCCAGCATTTT. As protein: CASSLWTGGINQPQHF.

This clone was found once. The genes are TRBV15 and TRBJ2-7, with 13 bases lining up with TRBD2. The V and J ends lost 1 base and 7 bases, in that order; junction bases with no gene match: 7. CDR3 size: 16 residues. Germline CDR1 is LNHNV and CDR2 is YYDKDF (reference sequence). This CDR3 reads CATSRVGLAGAGEQYF. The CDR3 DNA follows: TGTGCCACCAGCAGAGTTGGACTAGCGGGAGCAGGTGAGCAGTACTTC.

The CDR3, as DNA: TGTGCCAGCAGTTCCGGCGGGGGCGATGCGGGTACGCAGTATTTT. This codes for CASSSGGGDAGTQYF. The chain employs TRBV28 and TRBJ2-3, with a tentative D call TRBD2 (7 bases). CDR1 is MDHEN, CDR2 SYDVKM, per germline. The CDR3 has 15 residues. Trimming pared 4 bases from V and 8 bases from J, leaving 19 bases between.

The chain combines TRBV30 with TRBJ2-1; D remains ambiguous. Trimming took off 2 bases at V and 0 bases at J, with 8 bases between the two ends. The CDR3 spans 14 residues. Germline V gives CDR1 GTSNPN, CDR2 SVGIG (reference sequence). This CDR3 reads CAWSFRSSYNEQFF. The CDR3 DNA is TGTGCCTGGAGTTTCCGCAGCTCCTACAATGAGCAGTTCTTC.